Following are 10 T cell receptor beta chains from one sample sequenced in a study of blood T cell repertoires in COVID-19. Sequenced by immunoSEQ multiplex PCR; TCRdb stores in-frame clones only, minus some. The sample holds around 110,000 clones, 82% seen once. Sequenced sample: peripheral blood. The receptors shown here come from a woman in her 70s with acute or convalescent COVID-19.

The chain couples TRBV18 to TRBJ2-7, with 7 bases lining up with TRBD1. Germline V gene lookup returns CDR1 KGHSH and CDR2 LQKENI. This CDR3 has 14 amino acids. J gave up 0 bases and V 6 bases, and 5 bases lay outside the gene matches. This CDR3 reads CASSFGQASYEQYF. The CDR3 DNA follows: TGTGCCAGCTCCTTCGGACAGGCCTCCTACGAGCAGTACTTC.

The V call is TRBV5-1, the J call TRBJ1-1; no definite D call. CDR1 SGHRS and CDR2 YFSETQ come from the germline V gene. The CDR3 consists of 13 residues. Trimming pared 3 bases from V and 0 bases from J, leaving 6 bases between. The CDR3 here is CASSSRMNTEAFF. CDR3 coding DNA: TGCGCCAGCAGCTCCAGGATGAACACTGAAGCTTTCTTT.

This clone was counted a single time. The chain employs TRBV7-2 and TRBJ2-5; 7 positions agree with TRBD1. J gave up 4 bases and V 2 bases, and 7 bases lay outside the gene matches. CDR1 and CDR2 (germline): SGHTA, FQGNSA. The CDR3 covers 15 residues. CDR3 amino acids: CASSLSTGTVETQYF. Here the CDR3 DNA reads TGTGCCAGCAGCTTATCGACAGGGACGGTAGAGACCCAGTACTTC.

J is TRBJ1-4 and V is TRBV30; 10 bases map to TRBD1. There are 14 residues in the CDR3. In germline, CDR1 is GTSNPN, CDR2 SVGIG (reference sequence). The trim removed 2 bases at V and 5 bases at J, leaving 2 bases unmatched. The CDR3 is CAWSTGQGNEKLFF. In DNA, the CDR3 is TGTGCCTGGAGTACGGGACAGGGGAATGAAAAACTGTTTTTT. Full variable domain (outside the CDR3, taken from reference TRBV30 and TRBJ1-4): SQTIHQWPATLVQPVGSPLSLECTVEGTSNPNLYWYRQAAGRGLQLLFYSVGIGQISSEVPQNLSASRPQDRQFILSSKKLLLSDSGFYLCAWSTGQGNEKLFFGSGTQLSVL.

The chain couples TRBV18 to TRBJ1-2; maybe TRBD1 (5 bases). Trimming stripped 0 bases from V and 5 bases from J, with 10 bases between. CDR1 is KGHSH, CDR2 LQKENI, per germline. The CDR3 is 14 residues long. Written as DNA, the CDR3 is TGTGCCAGCTCACCACCGGGCGGGGCGTATGGCTACACCTTC. Its protein is CASSPPGGAYGYTF.

The chain couples TRBV7-2 to TRBJ2-4; 10 bases match TRBD2. With V trimmed by 5 bases and J by 6 bases, 10 bases remained unmatched. The CDR3 is 16 amino acids. Germline CDR1 reads SGHTA; CDR2 reads FQGNSA. Written as DNA, the CDR3 is TGTGCCAGCAGCCCGTACGAAGCGGGGGGGCGAAACATTCAGTACTTC. This sequence encodes CASSPYEAGGRNIQYF. Filled out from reference TRBV7-2 and TRBJ2-4, the complete variable domain reads GAGVSQSPSNKVTEKGKDVELRCDPISGHTALYWYRQSLGQGLEFLIYFQGNSAPDKSGLPSDRFSAERTGGSVSTLTIQRTQQEDSAVYLCASSPYEAGGRNIQYFGAGTRLSVL.

This sequence joins TRBV7-2 and TRBJ2-2; 9 bases match TRBD2. The V segment lost 6 bases and the J segment 5 bases; nucleotides outside the gene matches: 10. In germline, CDR1 is SGHTA, CDR2 FQGNSA. The CDR3 loop spans 16 amino acids. The CDR3 nucleotides read TGTGCCAGCAGGCCTAGCGGGGTAATCCAGACCGGGGAGCTGTTTTTT. It encodes CASRPSGVIQTGELFF.

The count of this clone is one. The chain carries TRBV7-9 and TRBJ2-2; 7 bases map to TRBD2. This CDR3 region has 17 residues. V shed 5 bases, J shed 3 bases, and the junction held 12 bases outside the gene matches. Per germline, CDR1 SEHNR and CDR2 FQNEAQ (reference sequence). The DNA of the CDR3 is TGTGCCAGCAGCCCCCGCGACGGGGGGAAATACACCGGGGAGCTGTTTTTT. Its translation: CASSPRDGGKYTGELFF.

The chain is built from TRBV11-3 and TRBJ1-4; D is unresolved. Trimming pared 5 bases from V and 8 bases from J, leaving 12 bases between. The CDR3 length is 13 residues. CDR1 SGHNT and CDR2 YENEEA come from the germline V gene. CDR3 nucleotide sequence: TGTGCCAGCAGCCTCGGGGAGGTCGAAAAACTGTTTTTT. This encodes CASSLGEVEKLFF. Full variable domain (rest looked up from reference TRBV11-3 and TRBJ1-4): EAGVVQSPRYKIIEKKQPVAFWCNPISGHNTLYWYLQNLGQGPELLIRYENEEAVDDSQLPKDRFSAERLKGVDSTLKIQPAELGDSAVYLCASSLGEVEKLFFGSGTQLSVL.

The chain uses TRBV5-6 and TRBJ2-5; no reliable D call. Trimming stripped 0 bases from V and 4 bases from J, with 10 bases between. The CDR3 is 14 residues long. Germline V gene lookup returns CDR1 SGHDT and CDR2 YYEEEE. The CDR3, as DNA: TGTGCCAGCAGCTTGGCTGCGCGTGGAGAGACCCAGTACTTC. Translating gives CASSLAARGETQYF.